This T cell receptor beta chain was identified during a study of shared clonotypes between healthy human individuals. Study conclusions and caveats: Incomplete sequencing of sorted subsets was indicated by rarefaction despite large depth. A reduction in generation probabilities was seen for non-shared clonotypes relative to those shared by all four donors.

Into CD45RA+ naive and CD45RA-negative memory subsets, the CD4+ cells were split. This clone was detected only a few times. The antigen remains unidentified. An assay was performed, and its level was deep. The data were produced by immunoSEQ multiplex PCR, yet TCRdb's version contains in-frame clones alone and is incomplete. This table has under 1,100,000 clones, approximately 76% appearing once. The sample comprised memory CD4+ T cells sorted from blood. The sample's subset: CD45RA-negative fraction. This TCR derives from a young man in good health.

CDR3 amino acids: CASSPRDWGNTGELFF. As DNA, the CDR3 is TGTGCCAGCAGCCCACGGGACTGGGGTAACACCGGGGAGCTGTTTTTT. V is TRBV9 and J is TRBJ2-2; a weak D match, TRBD2 (6 bases). CDR1 is SGDLS, CDR2 YYNGEE, per germline. Trimming stripped 4 bases from V and 2 bases from J, with 15 bases between. This CDR3 comprises 16 residues. Together with reference TRBV9 and TRBJ2-2, the CDR3 gives the full variable domain: DSGVTQTPKHLITATGQRVTLRCSPRSGDLSVYWYQQSLDQGLQFLIQYYNGEERAKGNILERFSAQQFPDLHSELNLSSLELGDSALYFCASSPRDWGNTGELFFGEGSRLTVL.